The clone carrying this TCR beta chain appeared many times. One entry per CDR3 protein results from TCRdb running MiXCR on the 5' RACE reads. This table has more than 250,000 distinct CDR3 sequences, about 8% appearing once. Germline loops: CDR1 SNHLY, CDR2 FYNNEI. CDR3 length: 14 amino acids. V shed 7 bases and J shed 5 bases, with 17 bases lying between them. This sample stems from a study of identical twins. These data also formed part of another study, on yellow fever vaccine responses in identical twins.

Sequencing was carried out using memory (CD45RO+) T cells sorted from blood. The sequence was collected from a woman aged 18-35 years in good health. The chain combines TRBV2 with TRBJ2-5; a possible D gene is TRBD2 (5 bases). The CDR3 DNA follows: TGTGCCAGCAAAACGAATAGCGACGTTGAGACCCAGTACTTC. Encoded protein: CASKTNSDVETQYF.